This T cell receptor beta chain stems from a study of Ad26.COV2.S vaccination and SARS-CoV-2 variants. Treatment given: approximately 18 received Ad26.COV2.S at low or high dose, single or two shots; 5 received placebo; per-sample allocation not given. After the first vaccine or placebo injection, samples were drawn on day 63. Data came from immunoSEQ multiplex PCR; TCRdb stores just in-frame clones and leaves some out. The sample carries some 460,000 clones, 80% to 90% recorded once. The receptor was derived from a person between 18 and 60 years old who received the Ad26.COV2.S COVID-19 vaccine or a placebo. Specimen: peripheral blood, collected in a trial of Ad26.COV2.S vaccine versus placebo.

The CDR3 sequence is CASSQAREAHYNEQFF. In nucleotides, the CDR3 is TGTGCCAGCAGCCAAGCCCGGGAGGCTCACTACAATGAGCAGTTCTTC. The chain couples TRBV3-1 (or the pseudogene TRBV3-2) to TRBJ2-1; 7 positions agree with TRBD2. J lost 3 bases, V lost 1 base, and 6 bases had no gene match. CDR1 is LGHDT, CDR2 YNNKEL, per germline (reference sequence). The CDR3 spans 16 residues.